Sequencing of this TCR beta chain was carried out in a study of blood T cell repertoires in COVID-19. Looking at the study overall: Acute and convalescent COVID-19 specimens originated in the United States, Italy and Spain. From T cells, B-cell-depleted T cells, or PBMCs came the material, which was cDNA or gDNA.

This CDR3 region has 16 residues. Deletions cut 3 bases from V and 5 bases from J, with 16 bases between. CDR1 and CDR2 (germline): MDHEN, SYDVKM. Original data processing: Amplifying reference gene primers gave estimates of nucleated cell counts. Measured with immunoSEQ multiplex PCR; TCRdb has only the in-frame clones, and not every one. V and J calls and clone size are given by that table; D and trimming were obtained from the DNA. In the table there are 150,000 to 200,000 clones, 80% to 85% of which are singletons. The source of this sequence is a man between 65 and 85 years old with active or convalescent COVID-19. The specimen sequenced was peripheral blood. The genes are TRBV28 and TRBJ1-4; maybe TRBD1 (6 bases). DNA for the CDR3: TGTGCCAGCAGTTTGGGGCTCCTAAGGGGGAATGAAAAACTGTTTTTT. Its protein is CASSLGLLRGNEKLFF.